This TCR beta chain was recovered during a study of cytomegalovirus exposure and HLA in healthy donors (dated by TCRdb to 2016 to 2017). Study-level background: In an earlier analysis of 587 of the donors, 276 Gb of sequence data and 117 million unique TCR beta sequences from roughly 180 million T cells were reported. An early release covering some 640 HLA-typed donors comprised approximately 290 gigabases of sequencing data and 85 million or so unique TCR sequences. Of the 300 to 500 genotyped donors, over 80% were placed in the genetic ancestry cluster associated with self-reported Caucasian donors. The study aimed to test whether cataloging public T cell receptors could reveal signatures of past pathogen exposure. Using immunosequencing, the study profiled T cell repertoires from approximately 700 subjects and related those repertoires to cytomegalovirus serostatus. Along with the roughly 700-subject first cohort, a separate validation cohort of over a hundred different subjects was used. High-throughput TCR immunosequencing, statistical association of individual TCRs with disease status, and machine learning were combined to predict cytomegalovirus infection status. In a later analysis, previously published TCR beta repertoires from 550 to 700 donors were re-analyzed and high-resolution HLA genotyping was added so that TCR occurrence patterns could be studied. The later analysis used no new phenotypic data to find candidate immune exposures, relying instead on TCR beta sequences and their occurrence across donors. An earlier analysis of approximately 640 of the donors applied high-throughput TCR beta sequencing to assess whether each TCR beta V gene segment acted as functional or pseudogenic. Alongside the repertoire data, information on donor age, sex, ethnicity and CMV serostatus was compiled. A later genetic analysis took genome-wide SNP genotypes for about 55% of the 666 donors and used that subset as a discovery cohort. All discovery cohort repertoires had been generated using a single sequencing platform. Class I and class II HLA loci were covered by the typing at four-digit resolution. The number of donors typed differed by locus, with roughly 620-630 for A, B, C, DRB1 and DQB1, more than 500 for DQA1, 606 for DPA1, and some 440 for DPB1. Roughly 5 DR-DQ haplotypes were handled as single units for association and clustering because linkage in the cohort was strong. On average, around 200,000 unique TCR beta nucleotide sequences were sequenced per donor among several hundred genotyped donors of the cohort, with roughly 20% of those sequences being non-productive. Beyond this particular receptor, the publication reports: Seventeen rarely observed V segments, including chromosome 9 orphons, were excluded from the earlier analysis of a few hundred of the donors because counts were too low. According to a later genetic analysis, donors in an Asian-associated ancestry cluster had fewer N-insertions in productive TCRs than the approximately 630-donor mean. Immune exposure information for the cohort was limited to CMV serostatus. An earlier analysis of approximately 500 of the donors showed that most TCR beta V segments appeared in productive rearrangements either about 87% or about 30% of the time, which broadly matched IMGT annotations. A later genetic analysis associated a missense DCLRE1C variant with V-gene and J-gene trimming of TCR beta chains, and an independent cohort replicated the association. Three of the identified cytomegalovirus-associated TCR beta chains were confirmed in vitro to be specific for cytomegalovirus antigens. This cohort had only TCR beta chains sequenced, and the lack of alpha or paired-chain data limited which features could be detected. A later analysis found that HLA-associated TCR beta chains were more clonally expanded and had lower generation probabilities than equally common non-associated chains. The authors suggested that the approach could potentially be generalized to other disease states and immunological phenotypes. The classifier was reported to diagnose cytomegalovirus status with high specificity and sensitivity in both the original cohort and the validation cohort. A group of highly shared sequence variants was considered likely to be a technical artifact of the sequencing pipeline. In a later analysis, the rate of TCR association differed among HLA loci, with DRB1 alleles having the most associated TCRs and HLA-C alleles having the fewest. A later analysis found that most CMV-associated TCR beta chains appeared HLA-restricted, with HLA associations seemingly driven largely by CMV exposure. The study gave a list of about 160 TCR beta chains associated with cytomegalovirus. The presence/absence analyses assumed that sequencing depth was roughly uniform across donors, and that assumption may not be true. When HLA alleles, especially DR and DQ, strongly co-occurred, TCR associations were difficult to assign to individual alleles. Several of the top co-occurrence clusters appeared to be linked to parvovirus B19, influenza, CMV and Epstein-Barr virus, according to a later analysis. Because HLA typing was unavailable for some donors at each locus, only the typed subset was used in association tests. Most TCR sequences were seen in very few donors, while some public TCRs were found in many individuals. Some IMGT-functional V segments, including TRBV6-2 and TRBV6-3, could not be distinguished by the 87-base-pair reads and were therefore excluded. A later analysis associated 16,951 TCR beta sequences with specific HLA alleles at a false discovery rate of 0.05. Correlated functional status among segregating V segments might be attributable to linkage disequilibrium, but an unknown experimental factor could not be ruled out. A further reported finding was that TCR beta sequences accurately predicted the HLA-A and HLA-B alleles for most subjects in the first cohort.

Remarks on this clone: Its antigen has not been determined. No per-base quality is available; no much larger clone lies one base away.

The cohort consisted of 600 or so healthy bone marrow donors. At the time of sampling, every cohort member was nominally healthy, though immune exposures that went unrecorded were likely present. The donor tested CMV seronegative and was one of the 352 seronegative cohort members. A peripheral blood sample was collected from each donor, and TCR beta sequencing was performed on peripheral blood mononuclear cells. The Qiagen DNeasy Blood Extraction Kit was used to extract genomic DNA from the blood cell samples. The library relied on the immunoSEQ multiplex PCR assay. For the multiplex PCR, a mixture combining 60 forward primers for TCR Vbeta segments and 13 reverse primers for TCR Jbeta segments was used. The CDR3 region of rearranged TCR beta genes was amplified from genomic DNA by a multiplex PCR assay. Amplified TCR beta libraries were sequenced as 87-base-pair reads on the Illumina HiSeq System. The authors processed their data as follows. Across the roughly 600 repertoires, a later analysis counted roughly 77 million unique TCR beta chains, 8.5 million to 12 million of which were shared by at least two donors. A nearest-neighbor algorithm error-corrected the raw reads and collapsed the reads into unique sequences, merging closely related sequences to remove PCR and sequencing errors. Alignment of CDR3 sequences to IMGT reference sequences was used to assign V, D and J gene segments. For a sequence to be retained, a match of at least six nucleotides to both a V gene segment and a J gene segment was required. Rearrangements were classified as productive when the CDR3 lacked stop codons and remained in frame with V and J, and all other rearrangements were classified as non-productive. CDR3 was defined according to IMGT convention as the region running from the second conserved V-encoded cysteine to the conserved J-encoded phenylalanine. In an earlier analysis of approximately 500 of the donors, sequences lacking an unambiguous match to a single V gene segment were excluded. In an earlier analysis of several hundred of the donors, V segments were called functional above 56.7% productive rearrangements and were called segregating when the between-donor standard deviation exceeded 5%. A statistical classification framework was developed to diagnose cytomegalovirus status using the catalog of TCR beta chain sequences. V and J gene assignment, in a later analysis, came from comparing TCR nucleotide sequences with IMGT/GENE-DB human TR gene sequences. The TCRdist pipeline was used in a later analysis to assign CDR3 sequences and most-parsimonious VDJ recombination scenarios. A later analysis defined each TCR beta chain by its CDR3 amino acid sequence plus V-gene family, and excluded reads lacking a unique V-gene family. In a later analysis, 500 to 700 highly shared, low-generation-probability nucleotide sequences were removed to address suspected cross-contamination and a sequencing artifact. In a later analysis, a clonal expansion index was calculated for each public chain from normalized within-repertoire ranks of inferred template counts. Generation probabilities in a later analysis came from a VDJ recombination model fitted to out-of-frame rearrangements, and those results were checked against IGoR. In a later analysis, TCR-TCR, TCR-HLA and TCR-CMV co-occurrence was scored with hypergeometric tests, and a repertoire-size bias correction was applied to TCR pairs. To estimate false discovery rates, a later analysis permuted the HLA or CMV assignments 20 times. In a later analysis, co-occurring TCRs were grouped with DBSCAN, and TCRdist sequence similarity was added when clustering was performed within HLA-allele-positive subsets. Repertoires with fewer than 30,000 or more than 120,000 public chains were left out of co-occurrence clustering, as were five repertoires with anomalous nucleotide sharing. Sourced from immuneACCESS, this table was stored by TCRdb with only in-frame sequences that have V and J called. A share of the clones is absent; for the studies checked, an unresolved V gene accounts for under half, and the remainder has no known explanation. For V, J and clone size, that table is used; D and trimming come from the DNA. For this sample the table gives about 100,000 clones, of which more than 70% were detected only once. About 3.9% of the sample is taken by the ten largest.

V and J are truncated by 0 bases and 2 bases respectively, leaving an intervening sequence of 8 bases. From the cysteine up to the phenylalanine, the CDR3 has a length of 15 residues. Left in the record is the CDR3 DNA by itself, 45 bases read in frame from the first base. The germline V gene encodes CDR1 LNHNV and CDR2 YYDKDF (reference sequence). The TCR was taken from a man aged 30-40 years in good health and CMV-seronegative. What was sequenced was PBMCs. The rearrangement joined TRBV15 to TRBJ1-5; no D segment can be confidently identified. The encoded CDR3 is CATSRDGSRNQPQHF. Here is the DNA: TGTGCCACCAGCAGAGACGGGAGTCGCAATCAGCCCCAGCATTTT. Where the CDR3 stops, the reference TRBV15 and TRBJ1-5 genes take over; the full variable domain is DAMVIQNPRYQVTQFGKPVTLSCSQTLNHNVMYWYQQKSSQAPKLLFHYYDKDFNNEADTPDNFQSRRPNTSFCFLDIRSPGLGDTAMYLCATSRDGSRNQPQHFGDGTRLSIL.